This is a list of T cell receptor beta chains from one sample in a study of shared clonotypes between healthy human individuals. Generated by immunoSEQ multiplex PCR, the TCRdb table keeps only in-frame clones and is missing some. This table has about 1 million clones, around three quarters appearing once. The sequenced sample consisted of memory CD4+ T cells from PBMCs. Every receptor here comes from a man between 18 and 35 years old in good health. Some clones in this sample may be carry-over from other donors' samples. Both conserved end residues are trimmed from each CDR3. Fields, in order: V gene, CDR3 protein.

V: TRBV5-1
CDR3: ASGDTGGTYEQY

V: TRBV18
CDR3: ASSPRDRGNEQF

V: TRBV5-1
CDR3: ASSRNQRDTQY

V: TRBV7-2
CDR3: ASSRQRDTEAF

V: TRBV20-1
CDR3: SAIQNQPQH

V: TRBV10-3
CDR3: AISEYSGSSYEQY

V: TRBV28
CDR3: ASSFNRDFLSGELF

V: TRBV7-2
CDR3: ASNNRKYGGVGDTQY

V: TRBV11-1
CDR3: ASSFFPGARSEQY

V: TRBV19
CDR3: ASSIDRGPNEKLF

V: TRBV6-6
CDR3: ASGGPPSSGNTIY

V: TRBV28
CDR3: ASSPTSGRAGAHEQF

V: TRBV7-2
CDR3: ASSAIWGTAGGAQY

V: TRBV9
CDR3: ASSVVGVADTQY

V: TRBV5-1
CDR3: ASSLTGGETQY

V: TRBV5-1
CDR3: ASSAWTGYGYT

V: TRBV5-4
CDR3: ASSFAGNGNTIY

V: TRBV30
CDR3: AWSVVGGNTIY

V: TRBV4-1
CDR3: ASSQGGTGFRSAQH

V: TRBV7-3
CDR3: ASSLSLAGANEQF

V: TRBV18
CDR3: ASSPGIRGRFDTEAF

V: TRBV6-6
CDR3: ASTPIQSGANVLT

V: TRBV5-1
CDR3: ASSVGRGNYGYT

V: TRBV27
CDR3: ASSLGSASYEQY

V: TRBV28
CDR3: ASSLGTGYGYT

V: TRBV7-8
CDR3: ASSLARTGFSGELF

V: TRBV7-8
CDR3: ASSPHRTSAKTQY

V: TRBV7-8
CDR3: ASSPQGQVYNEQF

V: TRBV11-2
CDR3: ASSLGGIGSYNEQF

V: TRBV7-3
CDR3: ASSLRTGGGQETQY

V: TRBV19
CDR3: ASSQGTEGPYEQY

V: TRBV30
CDR3: AWGMGPGASQY

V: TRBV19
CDR3: ASKESRSGANVLT

V: TRBV28
CDR3: ASSQNSPRGASGGYT

V: TRBV6-6
CDR3: ASSYWGDEQY

V: TRBV6-1
CDR3: ASRISYEQY

V: TRBV5-1
CDR3: ASSRERATASGEQF

V: TRBV5-1
CDR3: ASSLMGGQEETQY

V: TRBV5-6
CDR3: ASSPGTGSPDTQY

V: TRBV5-1
CDR3: ASSDAGAPEAF

V: TRBV6-6
CDR3: ATGTSGMGDTQY